This TCR beta chain was sequenced for a study of Ad26.COV2.S vaccination and SARS-CoV-2 variants. About the research overall: The trial was COV1001 and the donor's arm was Ad26.COV2.S. The authors gave Ad26.COV2.S intramuscularly, either once or twice 56 days apart.

Sequencing was performed with immunoSEQ multiplex PCR; in TCRdb, only in-frame clones are kept and a portion is missing. The sample has about 390,000 clones, roughly 90% seen once. CDR1 is KGHSH, CDR2 LQKENI, per germline. The CDR3 consists of 15 residues. V lost 5 bases to trimming and J lost 7 bases, with 17 bases between them. Treatment defined: about 20 received Ad26.COV2.S at low or high dose, single or two shots; roughly 5 received placebo; per-sample allocation not given. Specimen acquisition occurred on day 63 following the initial vaccine or placebo injection. Material: peripheral blood, obtained in a trial of Ad26.COV2.S vaccine versus placebo. The rearrangement uses TRBV18 and TRBJ1-4; D is possibly TRBD1 (5 bases). The origin of this receptor is a person between 18 and 65 years old who received the Ad26.COV2.S COVID-19 vaccine or a placebo. Here the CDR3 DNA reads TGTGCCAGCTCAACTAGGGCCACAGGCGGTGAAAAACTGTTTTTT. Residues: CASSTRATGGEKLFF.